Below, one T cell receptor beta chain is given with its context. Which antigen it targets is not known. It has no much larger one-base neighbor in the sample; base qualities were not kept. Sequences SQVTM (CDR1) and ANQGSEA (CDR2) are obtained from the germline V gene. Inclusive of the bounding cysteine and phenylalanine, the CDR3 is 11 residues long. CDR3 DNA only is kept here, 33 bases in frame from base 1. Trimming at the junction amounts to 8 bases on V and 8 bases on J, and the germline ends lie 15 bases apart. These data come from a study of yellow fever vaccine responses in identical twins (dated by TCRdb to the late 2010s). The study in broad terms: Focusing on identical twins, the study followed the T cell clones that responded to the vaccine, and did so with precision.

Library construction relied on RT-PCR. Data came from an Illumina HiSeq 2500. TCRdb reran the public reads through fastp at Q25 and MiXCR, keeping productive beta chains. When rows share a CDR3 protein, they turn into one entry using the most common DNA and genes. This sample comprises about 11,000 distinct CDR3 sequences, 65% to 80% of them detected only once. The ten largest clones add up to roughly 7% of the sample. General study outcomes and caveats: The T cell response to vaccination in identical twins was reported by the authors to appear partly convergent and partly personalized.

Recombination joined TRBV29-1 with TRBJ1-2, with the D gene not confidently named. The sequence came from a woman aged 18-30 years who received the yellow fever vaccine. Donor details come from another sample of the same person, matched by shared clones. This specimen consisted of T cells from blood (PBMCs), unsorted or a sorted subset (not recorded which), obtained before or after yellow fever vaccination (not recorded which). The bases read TGCAGCACCCCGGGATATTCCGGCTACACCTTC. It translates to CSTPGYSGYTF.